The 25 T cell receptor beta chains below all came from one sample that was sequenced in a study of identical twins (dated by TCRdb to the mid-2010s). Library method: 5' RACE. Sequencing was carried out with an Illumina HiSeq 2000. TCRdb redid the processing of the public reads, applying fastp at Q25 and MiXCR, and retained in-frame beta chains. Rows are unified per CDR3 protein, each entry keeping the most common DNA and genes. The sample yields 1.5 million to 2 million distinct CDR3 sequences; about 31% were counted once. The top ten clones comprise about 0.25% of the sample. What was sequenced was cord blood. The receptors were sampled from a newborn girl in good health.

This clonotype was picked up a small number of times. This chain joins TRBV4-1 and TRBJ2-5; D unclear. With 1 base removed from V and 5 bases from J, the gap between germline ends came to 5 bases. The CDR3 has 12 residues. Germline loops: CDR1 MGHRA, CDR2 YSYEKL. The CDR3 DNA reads TGCGCCAGCAGCCAAGTTTGGGAGACCCAGTACTTC. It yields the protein CASSQVWETQYF.

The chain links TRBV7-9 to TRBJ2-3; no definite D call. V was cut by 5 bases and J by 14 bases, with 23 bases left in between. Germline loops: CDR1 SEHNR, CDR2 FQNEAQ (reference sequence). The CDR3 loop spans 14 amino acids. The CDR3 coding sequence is TGTGCCAGCAGCCACCTAAACCGTGAGCGATACGCGTATTTT. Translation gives CASSHLNRERYAYF.

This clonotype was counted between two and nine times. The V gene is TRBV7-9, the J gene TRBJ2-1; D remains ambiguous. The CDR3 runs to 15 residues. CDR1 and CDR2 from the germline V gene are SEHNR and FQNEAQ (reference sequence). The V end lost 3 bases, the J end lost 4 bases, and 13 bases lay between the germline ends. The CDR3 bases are TGTGCCAGCAGCTTTTTTTCCCAGATTTACAATGAGCAGTTCTTC. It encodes CASSFFSQIYNEQFF.

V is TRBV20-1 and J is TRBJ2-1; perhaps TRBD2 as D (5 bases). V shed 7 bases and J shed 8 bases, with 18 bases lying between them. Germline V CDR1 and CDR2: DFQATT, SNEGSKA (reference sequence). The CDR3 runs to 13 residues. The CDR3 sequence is CSVGVLAGDEQFF. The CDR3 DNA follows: TGCAGTGTGGGAGTGCTAGCAGGCGATGAGCAGTTCTTC.

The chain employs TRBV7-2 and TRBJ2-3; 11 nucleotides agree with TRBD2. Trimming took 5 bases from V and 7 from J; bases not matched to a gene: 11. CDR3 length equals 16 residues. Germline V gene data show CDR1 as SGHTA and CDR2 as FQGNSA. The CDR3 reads CASSPPGLADVHTQYF. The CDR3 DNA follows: TGTGCCAGCAGCCCCCCGGGACTAGCGGACGTTCATACGCAGTATTTT.

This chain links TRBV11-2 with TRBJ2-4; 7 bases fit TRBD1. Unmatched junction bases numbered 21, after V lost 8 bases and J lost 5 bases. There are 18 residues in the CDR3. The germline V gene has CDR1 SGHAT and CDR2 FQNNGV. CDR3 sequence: CASLRGKGAKVIENIQYF. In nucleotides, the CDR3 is TGTGCCAGCTTGAGGGGAAAGGGGGCCAAGGTGATCGAAAACATTCAGTACTTC.

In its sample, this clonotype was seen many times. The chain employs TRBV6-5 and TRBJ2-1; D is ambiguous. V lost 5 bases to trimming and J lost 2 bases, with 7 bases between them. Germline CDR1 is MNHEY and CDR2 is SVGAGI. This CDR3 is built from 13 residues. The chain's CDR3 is CASSRAAYNEQFF. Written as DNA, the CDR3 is TGTGCCAGCAGTCGGGCAGCCTACAATGAGCAGTTCTTC.

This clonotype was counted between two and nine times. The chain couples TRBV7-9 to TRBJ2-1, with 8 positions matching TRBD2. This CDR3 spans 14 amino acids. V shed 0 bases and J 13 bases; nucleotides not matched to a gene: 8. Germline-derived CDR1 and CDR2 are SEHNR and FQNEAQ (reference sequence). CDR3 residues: CASSLASTSGRQFF. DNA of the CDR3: TGTGCCAGCAGCTTAGCGAGTACTAGCGGCCGCCAGTTCTTC.

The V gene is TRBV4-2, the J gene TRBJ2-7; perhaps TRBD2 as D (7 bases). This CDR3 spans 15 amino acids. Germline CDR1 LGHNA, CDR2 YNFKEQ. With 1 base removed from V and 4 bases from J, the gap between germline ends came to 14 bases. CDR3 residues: CASSQVGGGKYEQYF. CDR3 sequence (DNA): TGTGCCAGCAGCCAAGTAGGGGGGGGGAAATACGAGCAGTACTTC.

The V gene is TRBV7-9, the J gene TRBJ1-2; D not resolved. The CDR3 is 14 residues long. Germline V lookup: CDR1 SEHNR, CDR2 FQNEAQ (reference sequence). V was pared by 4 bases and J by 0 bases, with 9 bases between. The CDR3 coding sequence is TGTGCCAGCAGCTCAGAGGGAGCTAACTATGGCTACACCTTC. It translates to CASSSEGANYGYTF.

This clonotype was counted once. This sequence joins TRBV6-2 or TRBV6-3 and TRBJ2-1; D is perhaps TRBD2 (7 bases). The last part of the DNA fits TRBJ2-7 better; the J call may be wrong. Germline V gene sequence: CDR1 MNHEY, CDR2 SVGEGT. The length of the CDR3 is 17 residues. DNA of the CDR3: TGTGCCAGCAGTTACAATTTTAGGAGGGGGGGATACAATGAGCAGTACTTC. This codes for CASSYNFRRGGYNEQYF.

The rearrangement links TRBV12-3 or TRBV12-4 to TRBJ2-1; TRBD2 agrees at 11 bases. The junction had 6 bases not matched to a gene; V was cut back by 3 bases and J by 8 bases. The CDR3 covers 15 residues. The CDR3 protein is CASSFLAGGVHEQFF. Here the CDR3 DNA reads TGTGCCAGCAGTTTTCTAGCGGGAGGTGTCCATGAGCAGTTCTTC.

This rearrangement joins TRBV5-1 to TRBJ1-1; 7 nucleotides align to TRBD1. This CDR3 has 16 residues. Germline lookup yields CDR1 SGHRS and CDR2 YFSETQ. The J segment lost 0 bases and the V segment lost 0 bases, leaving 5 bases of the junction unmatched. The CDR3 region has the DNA TGCGCCAGCAGCTTGGCGGGGGGACAGATGAACACTGAAGCTTTCTTT. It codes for CASSLAGGQMNTEAFF.

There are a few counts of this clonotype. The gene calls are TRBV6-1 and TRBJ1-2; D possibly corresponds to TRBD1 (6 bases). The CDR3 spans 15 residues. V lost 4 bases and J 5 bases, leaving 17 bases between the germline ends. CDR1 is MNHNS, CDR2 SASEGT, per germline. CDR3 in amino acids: CASSVDVRTAYGYTF. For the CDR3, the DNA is TGTGCCAGCAGTGTAGATGTCCGGACAGCTTATGGCTACACCTTC.

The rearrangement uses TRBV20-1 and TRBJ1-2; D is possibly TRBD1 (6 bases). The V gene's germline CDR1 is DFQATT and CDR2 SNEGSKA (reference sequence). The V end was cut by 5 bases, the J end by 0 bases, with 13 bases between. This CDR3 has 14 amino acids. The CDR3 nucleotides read TGCAGTGCTGCCTCCAGGGGTTCTAACTATGGCTACACCTTC. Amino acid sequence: CSAASRGSNYGYTF.

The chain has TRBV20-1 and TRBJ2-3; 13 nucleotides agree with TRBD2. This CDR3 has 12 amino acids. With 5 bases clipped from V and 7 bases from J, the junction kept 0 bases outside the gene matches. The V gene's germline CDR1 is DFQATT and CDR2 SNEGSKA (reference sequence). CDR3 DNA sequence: TGCAGTGCTGGGACTAGCGGGAATACGCAGTATTTT. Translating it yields CSAGTSGNTQYF.

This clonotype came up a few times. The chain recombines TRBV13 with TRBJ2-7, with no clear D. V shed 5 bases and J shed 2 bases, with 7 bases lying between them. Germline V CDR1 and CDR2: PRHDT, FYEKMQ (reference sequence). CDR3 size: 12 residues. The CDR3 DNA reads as TGTGCCAGCAGCGGATGGACCTACGAGCAGTACTTC. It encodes CASSGWTYEQYF.

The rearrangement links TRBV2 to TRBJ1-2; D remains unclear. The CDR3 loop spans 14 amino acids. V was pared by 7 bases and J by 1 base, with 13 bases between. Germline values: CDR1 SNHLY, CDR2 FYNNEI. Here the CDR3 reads CASNPGRLNYGYTF. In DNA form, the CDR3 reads TGTGCCAGCAATCCAGGACGGCTTAACTATGGCTACACCTTC.

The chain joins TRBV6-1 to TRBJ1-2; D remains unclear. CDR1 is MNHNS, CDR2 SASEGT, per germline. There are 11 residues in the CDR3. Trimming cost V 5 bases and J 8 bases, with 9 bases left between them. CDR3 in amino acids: CASSRNTGYTF. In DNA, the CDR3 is TGTGCCAGCAGTCGAAACACCGGCTACACCTTC.

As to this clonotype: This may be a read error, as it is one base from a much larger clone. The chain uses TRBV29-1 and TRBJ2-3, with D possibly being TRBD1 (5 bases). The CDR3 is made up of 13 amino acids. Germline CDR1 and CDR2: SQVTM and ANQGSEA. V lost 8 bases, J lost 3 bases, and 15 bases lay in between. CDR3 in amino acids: CSTCWGQTDTQYF. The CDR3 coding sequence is TGCAGCACGTGCTGGGGCCAAACAGATACGCAGTATTTT.

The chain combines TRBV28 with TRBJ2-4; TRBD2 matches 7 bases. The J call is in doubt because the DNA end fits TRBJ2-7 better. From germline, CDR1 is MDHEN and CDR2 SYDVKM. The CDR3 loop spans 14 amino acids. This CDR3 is CASSLAGESHEQYF. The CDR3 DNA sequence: TGTGCCAGCAGTTTGGCGGGAGAATCCCACGAGCAGTACTTC.

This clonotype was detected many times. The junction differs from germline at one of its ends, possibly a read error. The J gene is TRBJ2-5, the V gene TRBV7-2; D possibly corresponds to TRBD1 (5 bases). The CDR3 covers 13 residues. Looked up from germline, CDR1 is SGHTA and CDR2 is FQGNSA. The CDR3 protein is CASSLAREETQYF. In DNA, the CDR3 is TGCGCCAGCAGCTTGGCCAGGGAAGAGACCCAGTACTTC. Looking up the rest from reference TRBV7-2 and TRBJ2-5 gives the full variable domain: GAGVSQSPSNKVTEKGKDVELRCDPISGHTALYWYRQSLGQGLEFLIYFQGNSAPDKSGLPSDRFSAERTGGSVSTLTIQRTQQEDSAVYLCASSLAREETQYFGPGTRLLVL.

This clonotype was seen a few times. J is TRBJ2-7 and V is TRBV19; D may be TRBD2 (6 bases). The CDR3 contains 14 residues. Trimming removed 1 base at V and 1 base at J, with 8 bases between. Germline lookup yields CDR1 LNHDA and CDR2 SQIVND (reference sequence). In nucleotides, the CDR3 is TGTGCCAGTAGTATAGCGGGAGCATCCTACGAGCAGTACTTC. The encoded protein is CASSIAGASYEQYF. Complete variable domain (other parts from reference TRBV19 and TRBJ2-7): DGGITQSPKYLFRKEGQNVTLSCEQNLNHDAMYWYRQDPGQGLRLIYYSQIVNDFQKGDIAEGYSVSREKKESFPLTVTSAQKNPTAFYLCASSIAGASYEQYFGPGTRLTVT.

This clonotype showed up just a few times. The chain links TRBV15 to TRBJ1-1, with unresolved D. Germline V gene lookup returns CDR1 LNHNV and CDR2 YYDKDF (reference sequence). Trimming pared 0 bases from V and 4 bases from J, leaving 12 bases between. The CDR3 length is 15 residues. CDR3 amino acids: CATSRDTNYPTEAFF. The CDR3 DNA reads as TGTGCCACCAGCAGAGATACCAACTACCCCACTGAAGCTTTCTTT.

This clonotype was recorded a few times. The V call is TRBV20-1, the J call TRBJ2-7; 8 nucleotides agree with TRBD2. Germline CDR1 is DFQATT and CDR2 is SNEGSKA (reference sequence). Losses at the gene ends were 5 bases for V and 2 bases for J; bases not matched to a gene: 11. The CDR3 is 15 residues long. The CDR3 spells CSAYPQGLGPYEQYF. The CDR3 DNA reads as TGCAGTGCTTATCCCCAGGGACTAGGACCCTACGAGCAGTACTTC.